The TCR beta chain described here comes from a study of CD8 T cells in ankylosing spondylitis. Broader study findings: Clones tied to disease were said to be significantly enriched in matched ankylosing spondylitis synovial fluid. The study identified a TCR beta motif of under 10 highly homologous variants that appeared characteristic of ankylosing spondylitis blood.

Germline V gene data show CDR1 as ENHRY and CDR2 as SYGVKD. Germline trimming cut 3 bases from V and 9 bases from J; bases unmatched to any gene: 11. CDR3 length: 15 amino acids. The TCR beta libraries were generated through quantitative 5'-RACE incorporating molecular barcodes. From the 5' RACE reads, TCRdb called clonotypes with MiXCR, one entry per CDR3 protein. This table has more than 600,000 distinct CDR3 sequences, around a fifth appearing once. A note on this clonotype: The antigen is unknown.

The chain couples TRBV10-3 to TRBJ2-1, with TRBD2 matching over 7 bases. This clonotype was obtained from a male donor with ankylosing spondylitis. Sequenced: blood, either unsorted or a sorted T cell fraction (not recorded which). CDR3 DNA sequence: TGTGCCATCAGTGAAGTGGCGGCGGGGAGGGGTGAGCAGTTCTTC. Translating it yields CAISEVAAGRGEQFF.